Detailed here is one T cell receptor (beta chain). These data originate in a study of blood T cell repertoires in COVID-19. At the level of the study: Sites in the United States, Italy and Spain provided acute and convalescent COVID-19 samples. T cells, B-cell-depleted T cells, or PBMCs supplied cDNA or gDNA.

The CDR3 is made up of 15 amino acids. V lost 2 bases to trimming and J lost 5 bases; unmatched junction nucleotides: 3. Germline CDR1 is LNHDA and CDR2 is SQIVND (reference sequence). In the original analysis: How many nucleated cells were present was estimated from reference gene primer amplification. Profiling relied on immunoSEQ multiplex PCR, and the TCRdb table lists in-frame clones only, not all of them. The V and J calls and clone size are taken from that table; D and trimming were inferred from the DNA. The repertoire consists of under 200,000 clones, with approximately 80% occurring once and the leading ten covering around 8.1%.

The sequence was obtained from a man aged 55 to 69 with acute or convalescent COVID-19. The sequenced sample was peripheral blood. The J gene is TRBJ1-6, the V gene TRBV19; 7 bases line up with TRBD1. The CDR3 DNA sequence: TGTGCCAGTAGTATATCGGGACAGAATAATTCACCCCTCCACTTT. This sequence encodes CASSISGQNNSPLHF.